What follows is one TCR beta chain and its context. Germline CDR1 reads MNHEY; CDR2 reads SVGAGI. The CDR3 extends over 16 amino acids. V was trimmed by 2 bases and J by 0 bases, leaving 14 bases between them. This specimen belongs to a study of blood T cell repertoires in COVID-19. Study details: Samples representing acute and convalescent COVID-19 were sourced from the United States, Italy and Spain. Sources were T cells, B-cell-depleted T cells, or PBMCs; the material itself was cDNA or gDNA.

As handled by the study authors: Amplification of reference gene primers provided the estimated nucleated cell counts. Only in-frame clones appear in the TCRdb table, and some are missing; sequencing was by immunoSEQ multiplex PCR. From that table come the V and J calls and clone size; the DNA was used to work out D and trimming. Among some 260,000 clones, more than 70% were seen once, and the ten largest hold 2.1%. The sequenced sample consisted of peripheral blood. The chain joins TRBV6-5 to TRBJ2-7; D may be TRBD2 (7 bases). The receptor was isolated from a woman in her thirties or forties who had recovered from COVID-19. The CDR3 loop is CASSYRGGRSSYEQYF. The CDR3 DNA follows: TGTGCCAGCAGTTACAGGGGGGGGAGAAGCTCCTACGAGCAGTACTTC.